These T cell receptor beta chains were read from a single sample in a study of blood T cell repertoires in COVID-19. Data came from immunoSEQ multiplex PCR; TCRdb stores just in-frame clones and leaves some out. The sample has tens of thousands of clones; 70% to 75% are singletons. Specimen: peripheral blood. These receptors originate from a woman aged 45 to 65 with active or convalescent COVID-19. The CDR3 runs from the conserved cysteine through the conserved F or W. D genes are given only for firm matches. Where a row states a size, it is once, few, many or the class of an expanded clone; other rows omit it.

D gene	V gene	J gene	clone size	CDR3 protein	CDR3 DNA
TRBD1	TRBV5-3	TRBJ2-3	.	CARSVGQGWPDTQYF	TGTGCCAGAAGCGTCGGACAGGGCTGGCCAGATACGCAGTATTTT
TRBD2	TRBV5-1	TRBJ2-1	.	CASSSPLSGRYEQFF	TGCGCCAGCAGCTCCCCCTTGTCCGGGAGGTATGAGCAGTTCTTC
.	TRBV19	TRBJ1-1	.	CASSMGTWGTEAFF	TGTGCCAGTAGTATGGGGACATGGGGCACTGAAGCTTTCTTT
TRBD1	TRBV15	TRBJ1-5	once	CATSRDRGVQPQHF	TGTGCCACCAGCCGGGACAGGGGGGTCCAGCCCCAGCATTTT
TRBD2	TRBV4-2	TRBJ2-1	.	CASSQAGVHNEQFF	TGTGCCAGCAGCCAGGCGGGAGTGCACAATGAGCAGTTCTTC
TRBD2	TRBV30	TRBJ2-4	.	CACTEEVASGKLNIQYF	TGTGCCTGCACAGAAGAGGTGGCTAGCGGGAAACTGAACATTCAGTACTTC
TRBD1	TRBV10-1	TRBJ2-2	.	CASSGQGYGELFF	TGCGCCAGCAGCGGACAGGGATACGGGGAGCTGTTTTTT
TRBD1	TRBV6-5	TRBJ2-7	.	CASRHTTGGSYEQYF	TGTGCCAGCAGACACACCACAGGGGGCTCCTACGAGCAGTACTTC
TRBD1	TRBV9	TRBJ1-2	.	CASSPWDSPNYGYTF	TGTGCCAGCAGCCCCTGGGACAGTCCTAACTATGGCTACACCTTC
.	TRBV2	TRBJ2-1	.	CASNLDSYNEQFF	TGTGCCAGCAACTTAGACTCTTACAATGAGCAGTTCTTC
TRBD1	TRBV10-3	TRBJ1-1	.	CAISNEGANTEAFF	TGTGCCATCAGTAACGAGGGGGCAAACACTGAAGCTTTCTTT
.	TRBV5-1	TRBJ1-4	few	CASSLEGLTNEKLFF	TGCGCCAGCAGCTTGGAGGGGCTCACTAATGAAAAACTGTTTTTT
TRBD2	TRBV4-1	TRBJ2-1	.	CASSQEGLAGWGEQFF	TGCGCCAGCAGCCAAGAGGGACTAGCGGGCTGGGGTGAGCAGTTCTTC
.	TRBV2	TRBJ2-3	.	CASSVRRVGTDTQYF	TGTGCCAGCAGTGTACGCAGGGTGGGCACAGATACGCAGTATTTT
.	TRBV6-5	TRBJ1-2	.	CASSRTPNYGYTF	TGTGCCAGCAGTAGAACACCTAACTATGGCTACACCTTC
TRBD1	TRBV29-1	TRBJ1-3	.	CSVAPTGGTGNTIYF	TGCAGCGTTGCCCCCACAGGGGGGACTGGAAACACCATATATTTT
.	TRBV9	TRBJ2-3	once	CASSGSAADTQYF	TGTGCCAGCAGCGGAAGCGCCGCAGATACGCAGTATTTT
TRBD2	TRBV3-1/TRBV3-2	TRBJ2-5	.	CASRLAGVETQYF	TGTGCCAGCAGGTTAGCGGGAGTGGAGACCCAGTACTTC
TRBD1	TRBV5-6	TRBJ1-4	.	CASISQGATNEKLFF	TGTGCCAGCATCTCGCAGGGGGCGACTAATGAAAAACTGTTTTTT
.	TRBV5-5	TRBJ2-7	.	CASSLNYRTYEQYF	TGTGCCAGCAGCTTGAACTATCGAACCTACGAGCAGTACTTC
TRBD1	TRBV4-1	TRBJ2-2	many	CASSQPGQGDTGELFF	TGCGCCAGCAGCCAGCCCGGACAGGGAGACACCGGGGAGCTGTTTTTT
.	TRBV6-5	TRBJ1-1	.	CASSYMGTNTEAFF	TGTGCCAGCAGCTACATGGGGACAAACACTGAAGCTTTCTTT